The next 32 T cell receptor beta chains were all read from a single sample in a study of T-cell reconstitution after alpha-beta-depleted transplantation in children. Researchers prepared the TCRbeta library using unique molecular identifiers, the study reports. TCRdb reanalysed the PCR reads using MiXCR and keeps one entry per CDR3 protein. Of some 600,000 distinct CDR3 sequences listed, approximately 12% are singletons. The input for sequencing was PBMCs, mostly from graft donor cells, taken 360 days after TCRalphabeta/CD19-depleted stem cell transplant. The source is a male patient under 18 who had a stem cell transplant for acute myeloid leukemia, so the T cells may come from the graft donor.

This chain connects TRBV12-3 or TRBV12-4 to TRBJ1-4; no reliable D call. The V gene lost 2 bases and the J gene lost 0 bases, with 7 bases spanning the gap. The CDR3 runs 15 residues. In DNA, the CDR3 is TGTGCCAGCAGTTTAAGGGTTGCAACTAATGAAAAACTGTTTTTT. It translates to CASSLRVATNEKLFF.

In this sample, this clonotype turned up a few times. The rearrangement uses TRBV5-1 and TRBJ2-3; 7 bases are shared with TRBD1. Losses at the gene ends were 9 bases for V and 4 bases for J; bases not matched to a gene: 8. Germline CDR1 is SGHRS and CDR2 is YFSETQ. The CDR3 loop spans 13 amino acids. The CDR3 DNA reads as TGCGCCACTCGAGAGGGGGCCCCAGATACGCAGTATTTT. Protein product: CATREGAPDTQYF. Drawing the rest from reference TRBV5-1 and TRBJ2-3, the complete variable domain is KAGVTQTPRYLIKTRGQQVTLSCSPISGHRSVSWYQQTPGQGLQFLFEYFSETQRNKGNFPGRFSGRQFSNSRSEMNVSTLELGDSALYLCATREGAPDTQYFGPGTRLTVL.

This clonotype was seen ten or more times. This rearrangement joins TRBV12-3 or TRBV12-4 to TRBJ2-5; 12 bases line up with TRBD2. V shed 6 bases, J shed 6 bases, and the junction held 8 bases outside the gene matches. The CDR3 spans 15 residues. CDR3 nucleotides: TGTGCCAGCAGCGGTACTAGCGGGAGGTTGCAGACCCAGTACTTC. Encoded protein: CASSGTSGRLQTQYF.

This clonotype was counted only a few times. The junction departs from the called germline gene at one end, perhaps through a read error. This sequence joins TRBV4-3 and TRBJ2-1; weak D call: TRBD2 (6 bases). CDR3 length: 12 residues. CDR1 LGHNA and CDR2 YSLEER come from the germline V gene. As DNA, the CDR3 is TGCGCCAGCAGTCGACTGCCGGGACTCCTTCTCTTC. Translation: CASSRLPGLLLF.

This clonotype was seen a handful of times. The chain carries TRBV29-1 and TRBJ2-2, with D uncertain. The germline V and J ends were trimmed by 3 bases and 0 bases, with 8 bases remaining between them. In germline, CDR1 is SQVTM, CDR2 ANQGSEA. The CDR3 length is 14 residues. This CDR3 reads CSVEAPANTGELFF. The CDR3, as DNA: TGCAGCGTTGAGGCACCCGCGAACACCGGGGAGCTGTTTTTT.

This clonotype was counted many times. In nucleotides, the CDR3 is TGTGCCAGCAGCGGACCAGGGGTCTACAATGAGCAGTTCTTC. It codes for CASSGPGVYNEQFF. This chain uses TRBV9 with TRBJ2-1; possible D gene TRBD1, 6 bases. Germline V gives CDR1 SGDLS, CDR2 YYNGEE. V lost 3 bases to trimming and J lost 3 bases, with 10 bases between them. The CDR3 runs 14 residues.

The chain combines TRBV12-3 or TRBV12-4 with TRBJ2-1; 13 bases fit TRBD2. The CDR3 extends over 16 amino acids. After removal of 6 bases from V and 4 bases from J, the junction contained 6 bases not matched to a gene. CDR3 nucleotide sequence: TGTGCCAGCAGCCGACTAGCGGGAGGCTATTACAATGAGCAGTTCTTC. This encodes CASSRLAGGYYNEQFF.

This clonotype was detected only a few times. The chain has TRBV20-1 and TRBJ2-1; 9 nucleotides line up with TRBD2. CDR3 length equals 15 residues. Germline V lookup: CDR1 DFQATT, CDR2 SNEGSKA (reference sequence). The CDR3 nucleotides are TGCAGCGCTGGGCCTAGCGGGGCCTTCTACAATGAGCAGTTCTTC. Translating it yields CSAGPSGAFYNEQFF.

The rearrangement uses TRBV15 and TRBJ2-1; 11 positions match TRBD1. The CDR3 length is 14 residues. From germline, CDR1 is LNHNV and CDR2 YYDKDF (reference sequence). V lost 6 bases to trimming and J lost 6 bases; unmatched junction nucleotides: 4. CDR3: CATRGQGAVNEQFF. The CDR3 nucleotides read TGTGCCACCAGAGGACAGGGGGCTGTCAATGAGCAGTTCTTC.

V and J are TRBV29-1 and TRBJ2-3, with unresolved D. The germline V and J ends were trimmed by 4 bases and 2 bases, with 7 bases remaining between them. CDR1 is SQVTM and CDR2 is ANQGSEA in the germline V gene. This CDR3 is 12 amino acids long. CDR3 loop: CSVALATDTQYF. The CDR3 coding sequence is TGCAGCGTTGCTCTGGCCACAGATACGCAGTATTTT.

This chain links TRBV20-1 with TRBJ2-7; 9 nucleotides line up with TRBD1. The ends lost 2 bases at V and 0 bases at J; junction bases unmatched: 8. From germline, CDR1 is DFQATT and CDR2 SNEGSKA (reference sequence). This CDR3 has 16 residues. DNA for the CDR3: TGCAGTGCTAGACCTTCCGGGACAGGGTTCTCCTACGAGCAGTACTTC. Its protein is CSARPSGTGFSYEQYF.

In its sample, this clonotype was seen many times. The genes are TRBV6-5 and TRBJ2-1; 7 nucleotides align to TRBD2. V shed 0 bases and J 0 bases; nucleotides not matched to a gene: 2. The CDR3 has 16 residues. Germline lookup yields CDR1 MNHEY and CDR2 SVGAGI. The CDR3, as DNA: TGTGCCAGCAGTTACTCGGTAGCGGGCTCCTACAATGAGCAGTTCTTC. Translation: CASSYSVAGSYNEQFF.

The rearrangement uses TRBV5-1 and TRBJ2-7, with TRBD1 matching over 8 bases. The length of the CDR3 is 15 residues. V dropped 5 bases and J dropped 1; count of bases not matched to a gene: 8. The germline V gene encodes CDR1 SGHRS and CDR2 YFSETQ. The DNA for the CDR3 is TGCGCCAGCAGTCCGAGGGGACAGGCTTCCTACGAGCAGTACTTC. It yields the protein CASSPRGQASYEQYF. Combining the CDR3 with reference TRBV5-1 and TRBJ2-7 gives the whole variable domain KAGVTQTPRYLIKTRGQQVTLSCSPISGHRSVSWYQQTPGQGLQFLFEYFSETQRNKGNFPGRFSGRQFSNSRSEMNVSTLELGDSALYLCASSPRGQASYEQYFGPGTRLTVT.

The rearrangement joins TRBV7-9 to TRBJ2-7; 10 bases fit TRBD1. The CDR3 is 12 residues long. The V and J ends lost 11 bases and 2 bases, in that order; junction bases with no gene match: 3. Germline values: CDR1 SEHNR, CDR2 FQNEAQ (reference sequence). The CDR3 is CAFGQGAYEQYF. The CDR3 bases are TGTGCCTTCGGACAGGGGGCCTACGAGCAGTACTTC. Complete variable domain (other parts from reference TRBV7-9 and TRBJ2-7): DTGVSQNPRHKITKRGQNVTFRCDPISEHNRLYWYRQTLGQGPEFLTYFQNEAQLEKSRLLSDRFSAERPKGSFSTLEIQRTEQGDSAMYLCAFGQGAYEQYFGPGTRLTVT.

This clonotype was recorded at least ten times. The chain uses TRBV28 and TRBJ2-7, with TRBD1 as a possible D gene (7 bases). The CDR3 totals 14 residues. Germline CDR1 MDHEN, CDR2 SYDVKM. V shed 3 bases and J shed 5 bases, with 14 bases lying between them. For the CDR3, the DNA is TGTGCCAGCAGTTTCGCAGGGGGGTATGACGAGCAGTACTTC. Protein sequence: CASSFAGGYDEQYF.

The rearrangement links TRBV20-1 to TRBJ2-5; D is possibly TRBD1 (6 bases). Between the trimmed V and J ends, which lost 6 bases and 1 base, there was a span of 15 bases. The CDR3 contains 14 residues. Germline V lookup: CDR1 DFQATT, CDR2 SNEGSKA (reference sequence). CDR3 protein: CSARLDRAQETQYF. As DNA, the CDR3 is TGCAGTGCGAGGCTGGACAGAGCCCAAGAGACCCAGTACTTC.

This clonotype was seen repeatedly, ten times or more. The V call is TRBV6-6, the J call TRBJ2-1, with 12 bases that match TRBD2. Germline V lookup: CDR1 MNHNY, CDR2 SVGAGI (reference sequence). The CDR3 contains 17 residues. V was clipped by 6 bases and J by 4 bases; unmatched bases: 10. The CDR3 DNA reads TGTGCCAGCAGCTACCAAGGGACTAGCGGGCCTTACAATGAGCAGTTCTTC. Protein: CASSYQGTSGPYNEQFF.

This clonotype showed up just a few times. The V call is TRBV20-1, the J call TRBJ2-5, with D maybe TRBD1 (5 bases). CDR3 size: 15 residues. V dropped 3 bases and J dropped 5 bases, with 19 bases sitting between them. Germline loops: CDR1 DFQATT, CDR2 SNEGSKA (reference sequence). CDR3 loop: CSARGPQGWYETQYF. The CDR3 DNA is TGCAGTGCTAGGGGCCCCCAGGGCTGGTATGAGACCCAGTACTTC.

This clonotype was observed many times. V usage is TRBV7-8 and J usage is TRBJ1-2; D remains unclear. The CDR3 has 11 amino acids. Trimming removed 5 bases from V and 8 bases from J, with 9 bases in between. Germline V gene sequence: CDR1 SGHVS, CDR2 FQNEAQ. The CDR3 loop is CASSPLYGYTF. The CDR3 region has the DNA TGTGCCAGCAGCCCCCTTTACGGCTACACCTTC.

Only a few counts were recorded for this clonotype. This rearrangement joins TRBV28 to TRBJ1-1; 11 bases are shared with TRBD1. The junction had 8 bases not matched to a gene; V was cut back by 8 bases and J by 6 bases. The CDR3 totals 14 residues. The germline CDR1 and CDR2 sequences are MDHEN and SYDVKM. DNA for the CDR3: TGTGCCAGCCAATCCCCGGGACAGGGGGCTGAAGCTTTCTTT. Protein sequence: CASQSPGQGAEAFF.

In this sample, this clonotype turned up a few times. CDR3 region: CASSQGDRRNEQFF. CDR3 nucleotide sequence: TGTGCCAGCAGCCAAGGAGACCGGAGGAATGAGCAGTTCTTC. The gene calls are TRBV14 and TRBJ2-1; the D gene is possibly TRBD2 (5 bases). Germline-derived CDR1 and CDR2 are SGHDN and FVKESK. With 1 base removed from V and 7 bases from J, the gap between germline ends came to 11 bases. This CDR3 region has 14 residues. The full variable domain, completed using reference TRBV14 and TRBJ2-1, is EAGVTQFPSHSVIEKGQTVTLRCDPISGHDNLYWYRRVMGKEIKFLLHFVKESKQDESGMPNNRFLAERTGGTYSTLKVQPAELEDSGVYFCASSQGDRRNEQFFGPGTRLTVL.

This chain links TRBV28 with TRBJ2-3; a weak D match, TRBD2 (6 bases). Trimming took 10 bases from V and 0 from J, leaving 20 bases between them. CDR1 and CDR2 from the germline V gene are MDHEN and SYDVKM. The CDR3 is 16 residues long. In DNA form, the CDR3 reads TGTGCCACCAATCTGAGTGGGCGGGACAGCACAGATACGCAGTATTTT. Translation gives CATNLSGRDSTDTQYF. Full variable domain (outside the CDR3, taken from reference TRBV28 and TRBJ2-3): DVKVTQSSRYLVKRTGEKVFLECVQDMDHENMFWYRQDPGLGLRLIYFSYDVKMKEKGDIPEGYSVSREKKERFSLILESASTNQTSMYLCATNLSGRDSTDTQYFGPGTRLTVL.

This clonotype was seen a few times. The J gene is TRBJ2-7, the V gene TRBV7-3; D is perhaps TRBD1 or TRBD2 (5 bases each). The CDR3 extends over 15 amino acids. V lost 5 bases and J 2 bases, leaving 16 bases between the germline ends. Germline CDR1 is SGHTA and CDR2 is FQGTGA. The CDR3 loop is CASSARETRPYEQYF. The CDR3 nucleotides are TGTGCCAGCAGCGCCAGGGAGACCCGGCCCTACGAGCAGTACTTC.

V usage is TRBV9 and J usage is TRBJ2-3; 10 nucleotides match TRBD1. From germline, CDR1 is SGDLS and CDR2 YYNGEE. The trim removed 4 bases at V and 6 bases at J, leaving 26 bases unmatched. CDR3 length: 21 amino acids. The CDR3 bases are TGTGCCAGCAGCTTCCTGACAGGGGGCCTTAGCGGAACGAGGGGTTCGGATACGCAGTATTTT. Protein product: CASSFLTGGLSGTRGSDTQYF.

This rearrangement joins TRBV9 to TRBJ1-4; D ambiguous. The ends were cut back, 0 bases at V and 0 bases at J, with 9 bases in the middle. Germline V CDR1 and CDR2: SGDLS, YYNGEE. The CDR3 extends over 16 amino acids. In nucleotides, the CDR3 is TGTGCCAGCAGCGTAGTGGACCCATCAACTAATGAAAAACTGTTTTTT. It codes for CASSVVDPSTNEKLFF. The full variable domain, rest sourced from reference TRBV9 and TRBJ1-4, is DSGVTQTPKHLITATGQRVTLRCSPRSGDLSVYWYQQSLDQGLQFLIQYYNGEERAKGNILERFSAQQFPDLHSELNLSSLELGDSALYFCASSVVDPSTNEKLFFGSGTQLSVL.

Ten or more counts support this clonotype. Written as DNA, the CDR3 is TGTGCCAGCAGCCGGACGGACAGCTCTGGAAACACCATATATTTT. This sequence encodes CASSRTDSSGNTIYF. The genes are TRBV3-1 and TRBJ1-3, with D possibly being TRBD1 (6 bases). Trimming stripped 4 bases from V and 0 bases from J, with 10 bases between. CDR3 length equals 15 residues. Germline lookup yields CDR1 LGHDT and CDR2 YNNKEL (reference sequence).

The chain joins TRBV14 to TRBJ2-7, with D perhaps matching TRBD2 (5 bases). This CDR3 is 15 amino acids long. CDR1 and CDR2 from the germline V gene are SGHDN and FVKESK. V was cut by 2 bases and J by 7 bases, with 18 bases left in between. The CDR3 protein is CASSQIQVQGGEQYF. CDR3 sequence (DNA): TGTGCCAGCAGCCAAATTCAAGTTCAAGGCGGGGAGCAGTACTTC.

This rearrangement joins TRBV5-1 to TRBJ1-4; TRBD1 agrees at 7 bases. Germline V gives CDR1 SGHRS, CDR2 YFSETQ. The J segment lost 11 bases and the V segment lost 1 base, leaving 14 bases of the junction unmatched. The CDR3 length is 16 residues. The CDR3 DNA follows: TGCGCCAGCAGCTTGTGGGGTACAGGGGCGATTCCCAAACTGTTTTTT. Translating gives CASSLWGTGAIPKLFF.

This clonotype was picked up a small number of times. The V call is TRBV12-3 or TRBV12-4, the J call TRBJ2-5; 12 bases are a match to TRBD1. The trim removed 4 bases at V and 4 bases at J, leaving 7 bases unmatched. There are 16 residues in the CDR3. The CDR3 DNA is TGTGCCAGCAGTTCCCCCGGGACAGGGGGCAGAGAGACCCAGTACTTC. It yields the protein CASSSPGTGGRETQYF.

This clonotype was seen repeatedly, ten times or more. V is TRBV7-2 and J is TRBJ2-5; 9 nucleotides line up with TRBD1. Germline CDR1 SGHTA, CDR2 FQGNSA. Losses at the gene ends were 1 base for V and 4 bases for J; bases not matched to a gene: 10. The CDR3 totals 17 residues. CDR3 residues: CASSLVGTGSFGETQYF. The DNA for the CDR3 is TGTGCCAGCAGCTTAGTCGGGACAGGGTCCTTCGGAGAGACCCAGTACTTC.

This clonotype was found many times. Written as DNA, the CDR3 is TGTGCCAGCAGCTTGGCCGGGAATCTCGTGGAGACCCAGTACTTC. It yields the protein CASSLAGNLVETQYF. The chain employs TRBV5-6 and TRBJ2-5; D is perhaps TRBD2 (5 bases). With 0 bases removed from V and 5 bases from J, the gap between germline ends came to 14 bases. Per germline, CDR1 SGHDT and CDR2 YYEEEE. The CDR3 loop spans 15 amino acids.

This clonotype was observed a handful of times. The CDR3 sequence is CASNPVGTREDTF. DNA of the CDR3: TGTGCCAGCAACCCAGTAGGAACCCGAGAAGACACCTTC. The V gene is TRBV12-3 or TRBV12-4, the J gene TRBJ1-2; D not certain. V gave up 7 bases and J gave up 12 bases, with 21 bases separating them. The CDR3 sequence is 13 residues long.